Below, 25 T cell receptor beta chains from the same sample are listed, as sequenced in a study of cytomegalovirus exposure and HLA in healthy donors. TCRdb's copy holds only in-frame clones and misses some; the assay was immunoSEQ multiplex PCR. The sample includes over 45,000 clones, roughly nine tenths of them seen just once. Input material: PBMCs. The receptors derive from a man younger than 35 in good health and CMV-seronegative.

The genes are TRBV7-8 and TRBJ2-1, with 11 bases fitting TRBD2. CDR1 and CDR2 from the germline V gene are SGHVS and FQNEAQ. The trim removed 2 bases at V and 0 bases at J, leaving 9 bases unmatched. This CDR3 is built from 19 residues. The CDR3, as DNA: TGTGCCAGCAGCTTACTACTAGCGGGAGTAGTAGGCTCCTACAATGAGCAGTTCTTC. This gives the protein CASSLLLAGVVGSYNEQFF.

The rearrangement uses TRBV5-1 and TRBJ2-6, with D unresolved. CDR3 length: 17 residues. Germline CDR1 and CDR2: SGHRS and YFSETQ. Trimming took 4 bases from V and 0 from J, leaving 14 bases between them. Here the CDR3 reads CASSPVSDYSGANVLTF. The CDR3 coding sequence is TGCGCCAGCAGCCCCGTTTCAGATTACTCTGGGGCCAACGTCCTGACTTTC.

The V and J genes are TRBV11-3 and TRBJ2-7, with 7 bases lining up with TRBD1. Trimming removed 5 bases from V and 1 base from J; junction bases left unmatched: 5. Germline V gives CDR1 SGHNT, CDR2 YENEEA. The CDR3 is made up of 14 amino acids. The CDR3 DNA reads TGTGCCAGCAGCCACCGGGACAGATCCTACGAGCAGTACTTC. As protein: CASSHRDRSYEQYF.

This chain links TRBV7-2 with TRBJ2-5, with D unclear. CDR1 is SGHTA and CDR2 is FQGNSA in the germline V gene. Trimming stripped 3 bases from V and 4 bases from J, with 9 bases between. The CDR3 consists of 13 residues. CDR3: CASSFGQIETQYF. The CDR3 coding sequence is TGTGCCAGCAGCTTTGGGCAAATAGAGACCCAGTACTTC.

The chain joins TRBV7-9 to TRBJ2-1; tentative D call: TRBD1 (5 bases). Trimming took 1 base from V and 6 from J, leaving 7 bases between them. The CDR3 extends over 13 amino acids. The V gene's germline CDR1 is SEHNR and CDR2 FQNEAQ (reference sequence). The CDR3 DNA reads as TGTGCCAGCAGCTTAGGACAGCCCAATGAGCAGTTCTTC. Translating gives CASSLGQPNEQFF.

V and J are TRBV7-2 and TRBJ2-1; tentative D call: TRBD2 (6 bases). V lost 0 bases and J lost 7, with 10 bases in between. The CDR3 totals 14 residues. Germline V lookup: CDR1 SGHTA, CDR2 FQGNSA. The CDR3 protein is CASSLATRTNEQFF. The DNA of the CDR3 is TGTGCCAGCAGCTTAGCGACTAGGACGAATGAGCAGTTCTTC.

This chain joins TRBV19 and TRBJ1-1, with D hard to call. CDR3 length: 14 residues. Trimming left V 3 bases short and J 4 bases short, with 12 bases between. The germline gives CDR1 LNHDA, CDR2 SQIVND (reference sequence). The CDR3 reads CASSMIGLSTEAFF. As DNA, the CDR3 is TGTGCCAGTAGTATGATAGGACTGAGCACTGAAGCTTTCTTT. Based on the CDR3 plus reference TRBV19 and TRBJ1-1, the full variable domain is DGGITQSPKYLFRKEGQNVTLSCEQNLNHDAMYWYRQDPGQGLRLIYYSQIVNDFQKGDIAEGYSVSREKKESFPLTVTSAQKNPTAFYLCASSMIGLSTEAFFGQGTRLTVV.

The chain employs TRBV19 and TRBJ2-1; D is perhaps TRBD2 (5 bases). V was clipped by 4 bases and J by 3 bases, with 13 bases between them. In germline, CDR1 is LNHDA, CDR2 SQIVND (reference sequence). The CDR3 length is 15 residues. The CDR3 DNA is TGTGCCAGTAGTACCGCGGCACTAGACTACAATGAGCAGTTCTTC. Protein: CASSTAALDYNEQFF.

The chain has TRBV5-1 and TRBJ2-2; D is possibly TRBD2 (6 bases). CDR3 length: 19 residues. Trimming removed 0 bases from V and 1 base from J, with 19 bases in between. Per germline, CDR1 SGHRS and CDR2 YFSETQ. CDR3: CASSLAGLEREWNTGELFF. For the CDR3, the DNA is TGCGCCAGCAGCTTGGCCGGGTTAGAACGGGAGTGGAACACCGGGGAGCTGTTTTTT.

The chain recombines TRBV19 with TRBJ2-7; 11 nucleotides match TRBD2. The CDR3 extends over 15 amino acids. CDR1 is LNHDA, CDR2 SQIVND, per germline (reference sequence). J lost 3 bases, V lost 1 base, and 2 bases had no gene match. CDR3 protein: CASSIGGTSGYEQYF. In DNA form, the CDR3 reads TGTGCCAGTAGTATAGGAGGGACTAGCGGCTACGAGCAGTACTTC.

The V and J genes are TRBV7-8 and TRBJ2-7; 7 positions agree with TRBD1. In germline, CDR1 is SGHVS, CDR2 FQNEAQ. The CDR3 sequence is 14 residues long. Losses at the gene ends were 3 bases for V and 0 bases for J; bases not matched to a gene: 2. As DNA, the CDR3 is TGTGCCAGCAGCTTCGGGGACAGCTCCTACGAGCAGTACTTC. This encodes CASSFGDSSYEQYF.

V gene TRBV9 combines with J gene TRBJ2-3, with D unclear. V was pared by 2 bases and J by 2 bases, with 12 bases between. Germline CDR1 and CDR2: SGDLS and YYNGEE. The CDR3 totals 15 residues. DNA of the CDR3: TGTGCCAGCAGCGTTTACTCAAGCTCCACAGATACGCAGTATTTT. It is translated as CASSVYSSSTDTQYF. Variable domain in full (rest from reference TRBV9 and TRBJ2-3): DSGVTQTPKHLITATGQRVTLRCSPRSGDLSVYWYQQSLDQGLQFLIQYYNGEERAKGNILERFSAQQFPDLHSELNLSSLELGDSALYFCASSVYSSSTDTQYFGPGTRLTVL.

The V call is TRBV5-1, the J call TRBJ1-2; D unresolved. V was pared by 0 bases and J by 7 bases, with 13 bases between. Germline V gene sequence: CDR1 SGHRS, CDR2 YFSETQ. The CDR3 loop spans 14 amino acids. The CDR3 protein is CASSLAGGSPGYTF. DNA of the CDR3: TGCGCCAGCAGCTTGGCCGGCGGATCCCCTGGCTACACCTTC.

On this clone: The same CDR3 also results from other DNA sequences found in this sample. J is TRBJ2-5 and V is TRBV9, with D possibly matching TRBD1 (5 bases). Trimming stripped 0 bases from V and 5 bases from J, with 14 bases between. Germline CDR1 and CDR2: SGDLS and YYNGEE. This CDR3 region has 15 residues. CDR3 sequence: CASSVDQGGGETQYF. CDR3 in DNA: TGTGCCAGCAGCGTAGATCAGGGTGGCGGCGAGACCCAGTACTTC.

The chain's CDR3 is CARADRVRETQYF. For the CDR3, the DNA is TGTGCCAGAGCGGACAGGGTCAGGGAGACCCAGTACTTC. The chain links TRBV10-3 to TRBJ2-5, with 8 bases matching TRBD1. The CDR3 runs to 13 residues. Germline V lookup: CDR1 ENHRY, CDR2 SYGVKD. V lost 10 bases to trimming and J lost 5 bases; unmatched junction nucleotides: 9.

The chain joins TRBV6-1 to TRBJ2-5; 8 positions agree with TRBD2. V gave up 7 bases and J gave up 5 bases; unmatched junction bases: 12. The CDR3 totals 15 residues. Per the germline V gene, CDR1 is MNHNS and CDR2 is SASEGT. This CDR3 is CASTAGVVYLETQYF. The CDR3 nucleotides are TGTGCCAGCACAGCGGGAGTAGTGTATTTGGAGACCCAGTACTTC.

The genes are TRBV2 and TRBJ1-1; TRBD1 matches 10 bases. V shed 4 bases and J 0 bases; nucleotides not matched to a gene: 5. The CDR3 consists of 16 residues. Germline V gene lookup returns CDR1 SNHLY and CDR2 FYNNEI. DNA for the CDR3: TGTGCCAGCAGTGGGGTGACAGGGGGCCTGAACACTGAAGCTTTCTTT. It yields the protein CASSGVTGGLNTEAFF.

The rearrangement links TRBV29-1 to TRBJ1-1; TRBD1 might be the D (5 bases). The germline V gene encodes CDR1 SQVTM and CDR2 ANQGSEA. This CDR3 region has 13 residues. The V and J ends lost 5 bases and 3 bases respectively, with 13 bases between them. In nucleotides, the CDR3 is TGCAGCGTTACCAGGGCGTCCGACACTGAAGCTTTCTTT. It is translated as CSVTRASDTEAFF.

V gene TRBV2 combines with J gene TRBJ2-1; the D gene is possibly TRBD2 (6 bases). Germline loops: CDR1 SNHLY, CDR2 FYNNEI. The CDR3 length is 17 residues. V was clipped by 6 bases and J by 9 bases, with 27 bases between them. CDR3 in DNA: TGTGCCAGCAGCGCCCCTTGGTGGTCCGGGGGAGAGTTTGAGCAGTTCTTC. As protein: CASSAPWWSGGEFEQFF.

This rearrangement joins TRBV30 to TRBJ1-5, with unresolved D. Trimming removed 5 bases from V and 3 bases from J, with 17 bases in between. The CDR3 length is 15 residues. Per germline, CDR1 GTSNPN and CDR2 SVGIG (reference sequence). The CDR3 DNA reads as TGTGCCTGGCCGAGGTGCAGCCTACCCAATCAGCCCCAGCATTTT. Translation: CAWPRCSLPNQPQHF.

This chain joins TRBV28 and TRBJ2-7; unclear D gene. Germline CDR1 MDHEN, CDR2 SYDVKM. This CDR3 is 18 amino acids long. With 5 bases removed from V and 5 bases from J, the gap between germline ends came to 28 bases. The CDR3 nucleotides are TGTGCCAGCAGTCCCGCCCGCGACTTCACGTACCGACCCGACGAGCAGTACTTC. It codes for CASSPARDFTYRPDEQYF.

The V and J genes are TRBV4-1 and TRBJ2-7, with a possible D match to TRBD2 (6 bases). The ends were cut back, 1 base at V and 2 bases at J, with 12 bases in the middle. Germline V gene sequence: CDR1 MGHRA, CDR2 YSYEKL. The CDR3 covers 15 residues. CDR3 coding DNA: TGCGCCAGCAGCCAAGGTGGGACTGGCACCTACGAGCAGTACTTC. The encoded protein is CASSQGGTGTYEQYF.

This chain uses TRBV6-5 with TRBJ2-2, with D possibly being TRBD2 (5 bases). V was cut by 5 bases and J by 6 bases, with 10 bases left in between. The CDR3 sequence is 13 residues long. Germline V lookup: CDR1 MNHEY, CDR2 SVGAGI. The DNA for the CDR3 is TGTGCCAGCAGTAAACTAGAACCCGGGGAGCTGTTTTTT. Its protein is CASSKLEPGELFF.

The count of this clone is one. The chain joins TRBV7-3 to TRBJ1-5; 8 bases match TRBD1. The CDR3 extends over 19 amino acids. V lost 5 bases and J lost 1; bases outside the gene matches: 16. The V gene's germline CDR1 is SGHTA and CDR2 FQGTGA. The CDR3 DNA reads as TGTGCCAGCAGCCCTTCCTCGGACAGGGAAGTCATGAGCAATCAGCCCCAGCATTTT. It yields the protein CASSPSSDREVMSNQPQHF.

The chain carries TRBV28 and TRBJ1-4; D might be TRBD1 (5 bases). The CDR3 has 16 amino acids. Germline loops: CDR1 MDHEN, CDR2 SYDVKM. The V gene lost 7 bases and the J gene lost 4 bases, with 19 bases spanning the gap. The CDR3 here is CASKLTGGEFNEKLFF. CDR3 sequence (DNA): TGTGCCAGCAAATTAACCGGGGGGGAATTTAATGAAAAACTGTTTTTT.